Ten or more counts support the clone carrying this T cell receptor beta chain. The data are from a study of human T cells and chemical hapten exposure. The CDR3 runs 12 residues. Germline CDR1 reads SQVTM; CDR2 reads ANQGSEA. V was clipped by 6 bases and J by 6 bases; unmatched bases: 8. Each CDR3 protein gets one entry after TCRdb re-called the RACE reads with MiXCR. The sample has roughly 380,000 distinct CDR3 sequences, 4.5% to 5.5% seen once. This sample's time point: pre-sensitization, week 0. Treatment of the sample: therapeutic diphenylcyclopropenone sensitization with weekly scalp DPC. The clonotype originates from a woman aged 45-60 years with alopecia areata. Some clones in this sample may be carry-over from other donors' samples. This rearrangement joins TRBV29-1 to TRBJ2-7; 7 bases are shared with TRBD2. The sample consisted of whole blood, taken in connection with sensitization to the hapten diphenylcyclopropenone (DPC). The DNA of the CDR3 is TGCAGCGTCCATAAGGGAGGGCGCGAGCAGTACTTC. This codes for CSVHKGGREQYF.